The 25 T cell receptor beta chains reported below all come from one sample, sequenced in a study of T cell repertoires in cytomegalovirus infection. Each CDR3 protein is one row after TCRdb ran MiXCR on the reads. There are 300,000 or so distinct CDR3 sequences in the sample; about a tenth occur only once, and less than 3% lies in the top ten. The specimen sequenced was PBMCs. The receptors were sampled from a human donor in good health (CMV status not recorded). Some clones in this sample may be carry-over from other donors' samples.

The chain combines TRBV5-1 with TRBJ2-1, with TRBD1 matching over 7 bases. Germline V gene data show CDR1 as SGHRS and CDR2 as YFSETQ. The J segment lost 8 bases and the V segment lost 3 bases, leaving 11 bases of the junction unmatched. This CDR3 is 15 amino acids long. CDR3 nucleotide sequence: TGCGCCAGCAGCTCCAGACAGGGCAATAATTATGAGCAGTTCTTC. Translation: CASSSRQGNNYEQFF.

This clonotype was picked up many times. The chain links TRBV28 to TRBJ1-1, with D unresolved. CDR1 MDHEN and CDR2 SYDVKM come from the germline V gene. CDR3 length: 11 residues. Trimming stripped 8 bases from V and 11 bases from J, with 15 bases between. CDR3 in DNA: TGTGCCAGCTACTACTTCGGTCAGGCTTTCTTT. This gives the protein CASYYFGQAFF.

This chain links TRBV7-3 with TRBJ2-1, with D tentatively TRBD1 (6 bases). Germline CDR1 is SGHTA and CDR2 is FQGTGA. The CDR3 runs to 14 residues. Between the trimmed V and J ends, which lost 5 bases and 10 bases, there was a span of 18 bases. The CDR3 here is CASSGNNWDTEQFF. In nucleotides, the CDR3 is TGTGCCAGCAGCGGTAACAATTGGGACACCGAGCAGTTCTTC.

The V gene is TRBV7-2, the J gene TRBJ2-3, with D unresolved. CDR1 is SGHTA, CDR2 FQGNSA, per germline. V lost 3 bases, J lost 1 base, and 14 bases lay in between. The CDR3 runs 16 residues. This chain's CDR3 is CASSFRADLGTDTQYF. CDR3 nucleotides: TGTGCCAGCAGCTTCCGAGCAGACTTGGGCACAGATACGCAGTATTTT.

This clonotype was picked up many times. V gene TRBV20-1 combines with J gene TRBJ1-4, with D possibly matching TRBD1 (5 bases). This CDR3 has 14 amino acids. Per the germline V gene, CDR1 is DFQATT and CDR2 is SNEGSKA (reference sequence). The V gene lost 6 bases and the J gene lost 10 bases, with 21 bases spanning the gap. In nucleotides, the CDR3 is TGCAGTGCCGTAACCGGGACCGATTTTGGAAAACTGTTTTTT. Encoded protein: CSAVTGTDFGKLFF.

On this clonotype itself: A read error may be the cause here, since a much bigger clone is one base away. This chain uses TRBV29-1 with TRBJ2-1, with D tentatively TRBD1 (5 bases). Looked up from germline, CDR1 is SQVTM and CDR2 is ANQGSEA. The CDR3 runs to 13 residues. The CDR3 here is CSVSRGGHNEQSF. As DNA, the CDR3 is TGCAGCGTTTCTAGGGGTGGGCACAATGAGCAGTCCTTC.

This clonotype was seen many times. The V call is TRBV28, the J call TRBJ2-3, with 10 bases matching TRBD2. From germline, CDR1 is MDHEN and CDR2 SYDVKM. Trimming cost V 1 base and J 3 bases; bases outside gene matches: 7. The CDR3 has 17 amino acids. CDR3 sequence (DNA): TGTGCCAGCAGTTTATCCTTAGCGGGGGGTAGGACAGATACGCAGTATTTT. Residues: CASSLSLAGGRTDTQYF.

The sample holds many counts of this clonotype. The V gene is TRBV29-1, the J gene TRBJ2-3; 8 bases are shared with TRBD1. Germline lookup yields CDR1 SQVTM and CDR2 ANQGSEA. CDR3 length: 13 amino acids. Trimming took 3 bases from V and 4 from J; bases not matched to a gene: 3. The CDR3 sequence is CSVDDRGADTQYF. The DNA for the CDR3 is TGCAGCGTTGACGACAGGGGCGCAGATACGCAGTATTTT.

This clonotype was seen at least ten times. CDR3 residues: CSVQGTDTQYF. The CDR3 DNA follows: TGCAGCGTACAGGGGACAGATACGCAGTATTTT. The J gene is TRBJ2-3, the V gene TRBV29-1, with TRBD1 matching 7 bases. This CDR3 has 11 residues. Germline V CDR1 and CDR2: SQVTM, ANQGSEA. V lost 6 bases, J lost 3 bases, and 0 bases stayed unmatched.

The table lists this clonotype with a few counts. The V call is TRBV28, the J call TRBJ1-5; D remains ambiguous. Germline V gene data show CDR1 as MDHEN and CDR2 as SYDVKM. V was cut by 2 bases and J by 3 bases, with 8 bases left in between. The length of the CDR3 is 14 residues. The CDR3 region has the DNA TGTGCCAGCAGTTTAGCGGAAGACAATCAGCCCCAGCATTTT. Protein product: CASSLAEDNQPQHF.

This clonotype was seen at least ten times. The chain recombines TRBV20-1 with TRBJ2-5, with D unresolved. This CDR3 region has 10 residues. V was cut by 6 bases and J by 5 bases, with 7 bases left in between. Germline loops: CDR1 DFQATT, CDR2 SNEGSKA (reference sequence). This chain's CDR3 is CSAEEETQYF. CDR3 DNA: TGCAGTGCGGAAGAGGAGACCCAGTACTTC.

This clonotype was counted only a few times. V is TRBV14 and J is TRBJ2-1; 7 bases fit TRBD2. CDR3 length: 16 amino acids. Trimming removed 2 bases from V and 0 bases from J; junction bases left unmatched: 4. In germline, CDR1 is SGHDN, CDR2 FVKESK. The CDR3 spells CASSQRRGSSYNEQFF. The CDR3 DNA sequence: TGTGCCAGCAGCCAACGGCGGGGGAGCTCCTACAATGAGCAGTTCTTC.

At least ten counts were recorded for this clonotype. V is TRBV20-1 and J is TRBJ2-3, with 7 bases fitting TRBD2. CDR1 DFQATT and CDR2 SNEGSKA come from the germline V gene (reference sequence). Trimming at V came to 3 bases and at J to 6 bases, leaving 9 bases not matched to a gene. This CDR3 contains 14 residues. CDR3 nucleotides: TGCAGTGCTAGTGGGGGGGTAGCGGTGGATACGCAGTATTTT. Amino acid sequence: CSASGGVAVDTQYF.

The sample holds many counts of this clonotype. The V and J genes are TRBV11-2 and TRBJ2-7; 7 bases fit TRBD1. CDR1 is SGHAT and CDR2 is FQNNGV in the germline V gene. The CDR3 has 13 residues. The V gene end was trimmed by 4 bases and the J gene end by 6 bases; junction bases not matched to a gene: 6. In DNA, the CDR3 is TGTGCCAGCAGCTCACAGGGGTTCAGCGAGCAGTACGTC. Translated, it gives CASSSQGFSEQYV.

This clonotype appeared many times. This chain joins TRBV7-2 and TRBJ2-1; 14 bases line up with TRBD2. With 4 bases clipped from V and 8 bases from J, the junction kept 7 bases outside the gene matches. CDR1 is SGHTA and CDR2 is FQGNSA in the germline V gene. The CDR3 runs 16 residues. This CDR3 reads CASSSRTSGGFDEQFF. In nucleotides, the CDR3 is TGTGCCAGCAGCTCAAGGACTAGCGGGGGGTTCGATGAGCAGTTCTTC.

Ten or more counts support this clonotype. This chain connects TRBV5-6 to TRBJ1-1, with 7 bases matching TRBD1. The germline V gene has CDR1 SGHDT and CDR2 YYEEEE. The length of the CDR3 is 15 residues. V trimming: 4 bases; J trimming: 0 bases; junction bases outside the gene matches: 6. The CDR3 loop reads CASSVKGGLNTEAFF. The CDR3 region has the DNA TGTGCCAGCAGCGTTAAAGGGGGCCTGAACACTGAAGCTTTCTTT.

The chain has TRBV29-1 and TRBJ1-1; no definite D call. The length of the CDR3 is 14 residues. Looked up from germline, CDR1 is SQVTM and CDR2 is ANQGSEA. The V end lost 0 bases, the J end lost 1 base, and 9 bases lay between the germline ends. This chain's CDR3 is CSVEDSWTNTEAFF. The CDR3 DNA reads TGCAGCGTTGAAGACTCTTGGACGAACACTGAAGCTTTCTTT.

There are many counts of this clonotype. The CDR3: CASSDPAGLGETQYF. The CDR3 coding sequence is TGTGCCAGCAGTGATCCAGCGGGGCTAGGAGAGACCCAGTACTTC. The J gene is TRBJ2-5, the V gene TRBV25-1; 7 nucleotides agree with TRBD2. CDR1 is MGHDK, CDR2 SYGVNS, per germline. Trimming took 3 bases from V and 4 from J; bases not matched to a gene: 8. The CDR3 has 15 amino acids.

This clonotype was picked up many times. The V and J genes are TRBV5-1 and TRBJ2-3; 8 positions match TRBD1. Per germline, CDR1 SGHRS and CDR2 YFSETQ. The V segment lost 3 bases and the J segment 2 bases; nucleotides outside the gene matches: 14. CDR3 length: 18 amino acids. CDR3: CASSSRRTGTAFTDTQYF. The CDR3 DNA is TGCGCCAGCAGCTCTAGGAGGACAGGGACCGCTTTCACAGATACGCAGTATTTT. Together with reference TRBV5-1 and TRBJ2-3, the CDR3 gives the full variable domain: KAGVTQTPRYLIKTRGQQVTLSCSPISGHRSVSWYQQTPGQGLQFLFEYFSETQRNKGNFPGRFSGRQFSNSRSEMNVSTLELGDSALYLCASSSRRTGTAFTDTQYFGPGTRLTVL.

This chain connects TRBV20-1 to TRBJ1-2; 7 nucleotides align to TRBD1. The CDR3 is 11 residues long. Unmatched junction bases numbered 6, after V lost 6 bases and J lost 8 bases. CDR1 is DFQATT and CDR2 is SNEGSKA in the germline V gene (reference sequence). The CDR3 nucleotides read TGCAGTGCGGCGACAGGGAACGGCTACACCTTC. It encodes CSAATGNGYTF.

The V call is TRBV5-6, the J call TRBJ1-1, with no clear D. The CDR3 sequence is 14 residues long. Germline CDR1 SGHDT, CDR2 YYEEEE. Trimming cost V 0 bases and J 9 bases, with 15 bases left between them. CDR3 sequence reads: CASSLARSMAKAFF. DNA of the CDR3: TGTGCCAGCAGCTTGGCCAGAAGTATGGCTAAAGCTTTCTTT.

This clonotype was observed at least ten times. The genes are TRBV12-3 or TRBV12-4 and TRBJ1-1, with D maybe TRBD1 (5 bases). V was cut by 6 bases and J by 0 bases, with 14 bases left in between. The CDR3 sequence is 15 residues long. CDR3 nucleotide sequence: TGTGCCAGCAGCCCCTCCCCCAGGGTGAACACTGAAGCTTTCTTT. It encodes CASSPSPRVNTEAFF.

This clonotype was counted at least ten times. V gene TRBV6-1 combines with J gene TRBJ2-2; 9 bases fit TRBD1. The CDR3 runs to 15 residues. V dropped 7 bases and J dropped 5; count of bases not matched to a gene: 8. The germline CDR1 and CDR2 sequences are MNHNS and SASEGT. This CDR3 reads CASIWDRDRTGELFF. The CDR3 DNA reads as TGTGCCAGCATCTGGGACAGGGATCGAACCGGGGAGCTGTTTTTT.

The chain recombines TRBV5-1 with TRBJ2-1, with 12 nucleotides matching TRBD2. V shed 4 bases and J 3 bases; nucleotides not matched to a gene: 5. Germline lookup yields CDR1 SGHRS and CDR2 YFSETQ. The CDR3 loop spans 16 amino acids. The CDR3 nucleotides are TGCGCCAGCAGCGCACTAGCGGGGGGAGGCTACAATGAGCAGTTCTTC. The encoded protein is CASSALAGGGYNEQFF.

Many counts were recorded for this clonotype. J is TRBJ2-7 and V is TRBV12-3 or TRBV12-4; 7 nucleotides agree with TRBD2. With V trimmed by 6 bases and J by 1 base, 9 bases remained unmatched. This CDR3 is 15 amino acids long. The CDR3 nucleotides are TGTGCCAGCAGCGCCGGTGGGGGGGGATCCTACGAGCAGTACTTC. As protein: CASSAGGGGSYEQYF.